The subject of this entry is one TCR beta chain. Its cognate antigen is unknown. The data were obtained in a study of pediatric ulcerative colitis. Study-level background: Most patients had pancolitis, and two had left-sided colitis.

Germline values: CDR1 SEHNR, CDR2 FQNEAQ (reference sequence). The CDR3 extends over 17 amino acids. V dropped 3 bases and J dropped 5 bases, with 20 bases sitting between them. Study observations and caveats: Two rectal clonotypes were found only in ulcerative colitis patients, all of them.

Sequencing depth was up to 500,000 reads per sample. Profiling relied on immunoSEQ multiplex PCR, and the TCRdb table lists in-frame clones only, not all of them. The data show 30,000 to 45,000 clones, over 80% seen once. The specimen sequenced was blood. The TCR comes from a girl aged 5-17 years with moderate ulcerative colitis. The rearrangement uses TRBV7-9 and TRBJ2-1; D possibly corresponds to TRBD2 (6 bases). The CDR3 DNA is TGTGCCAGCAGCTTTTATGTTTGGCTAGCGCAAGACAATGAGCAGTTCTTC. It translates to CASSFYVWLAQDNEQFF.